One and the same sample provided the 30 T cell receptor beta chains below, sequenced in a study of spatial heterogeneity in lung cancer (dated by TCRdb to the late 2010s). The time point label corresponds to: blood at routine non-recurrence follow-up after resection. The receptor library was made with 5' RACE. Sequenced on a NextSeq 500. TCRdb cleaned the public reads at Q25 with fastp, built clones with MiXCR and kept in-frame beta chains. When rows share a CDR3 protein, they turn into one entry using the most common DNA and genes. The sample has approximately 3,000 distinct CDR3 sequences on record, around 50% of them singletons. The ten biggest clones cover around 3% of the sample. Specimen: PBMCs, collected at follow-up. The receptors originated from a male donor with early-stage non-small cell lung cancer.

With regard to this clonotype: Because the library targeted alpha chains, this beta chain is an off-target read whose size means little. The chain links TRBV5-1 to TRBJ2-2; D not certain. This CDR3 is 16 amino acids long. The germline V gene encodes CDR1 SGHRS and CDR2 YFSETQ. V dropped 2 bases and J dropped 5 bases, with 16 bases sitting between them. The CDR3 reads CASSFSFDGSTGELFF. For the CDR3, the DNA is TGCGCCAGCAGCTTTAGCTTCGACGGTTCGACCGGGGAGCTGTTTTTT.

This clonotype was counted a few times. This beta chain is an unintended read in a library built for alpha chains; its size means little. V usage is TRBV7-6 and J usage is TRBJ2-7; D may be TRBD1 (5 bases). This CDR3 has 15 amino acids. V was clipped by 5 bases and J by 2 bases, with 16 bases between them. CDR1 is SGHVS, CDR2 FNYEAQ, per germline. The CDR3 is CASSPFRTFTYEQYF. The CDR3 nucleotides read TGTGCCAGCAGCCCCTTTCGGACATTCACCTACGAGCAGTACTTC.

Comments on this clonotype: This beta chain appears as a stray read in a library generated for alpha chains; its size is not informative. The chain combines TRBV11-1 with TRBJ2-5; possible D gene TRBD1, 5 bases. This CDR3 spans 14 amino acids. Trimming shortened V by 3 bases and J by 2 bases, and 10 bases separated the two germline ends. The germline CDR1 and CDR2 sequences are SGHAT and FQDESV (reference sequence). The CDR3, as DNA: TGTGCCAGCAGCTTTGGGGCACATCAAGAGACCCAGTACTTC. It specifies CASSFGAHQETQYF.

As for this clonotype: Being off target in a library aimed at alpha chains, this beta chain has a size of little meaning. The V and J genes are TRBV9 and TRBJ1-1; D unclear. The CDR3 runs 13 residues. V was cut by 4 bases and J by 3 bases, with 10 bases left in between. Germline assignment: CDR1 SGDLS and CDR2 YYNGEE. In nucleotides, the CDR3 is TGTGCCAGCAGCACCGCAGGAGACACTGAAGCTTTCTTT. Its protein product is CASSTAGDTEAFF.

This clonotype was observed a few times. This beta chain appears as a stray read in a library generated for alpha chains; its size is not informative. V gene TRBV7-2 combines with J gene TRBJ2-3; 9 nucleotides line up with TRBD2. The CDR3 totals 16 residues. After removal of 2 bases from V and 1 base from J, the junction contained 4 bases not matched to a gene. The germline gives CDR1 SGHTA, CDR2 FQGNSA. The chain's CDR3 is CASSLNPSGGTDTQYF. CDR3 nucleotides: TGTGCCAGCAGCTTAAACCCTAGCGGGGGCACAGATACGCAGTATTTT.

This clonotype was observed a handful of times. This beta chain turned up in a library designed for alpha chains; as an off-target read, its abundance says little. V usage is TRBV11-2 and J usage is TRBJ2-1; D remains unclear. The CDR3 spans 16 residues. Germline V lookup: CDR1 SGHAT, CDR2 FQNNGV. Trimming took 5 bases from V and 2 from J, leaving 16 bases between them. This CDR3 reads CASSPAYPEAYNEQFF. The CDR3 nucleotides read TGTGCCAGCAGCCCAGCTTATCCGGAAGCCTACAATGAGCAGTTCTTC.

This clonotype was recorded a few times. A library made for alpha chains picked up this beta chain off target, so its size means little. V and J are TRBV5-1 and TRBJ2-1, with 10 nucleotides matching TRBD2. V shed 5 bases and J 6 bases; nucleotides not matched to a gene: 17. There are 18 residues in the CDR3. The germline V gene has CDR1 SGHRS and CDR2 YFSETQ. In DNA, the CDR3 is TGCGCCAGCAGAATGGGACCGTCAACCGGGACTAGCGCCAATGAGCAGTTCTTC. Translated: CASRMGPSTGTSANEQFF.

A word on this clonotype: This beta chain represents an off-target read in a library built for alpha chains; its size is of limited meaning. This chain links TRBV19 with TRBJ2-5, with D perhaps matching TRBD1 or TRBD2 (5 bases each). There are 13 residues in the CDR3. CDR1 is LNHDA and CDR2 is SQIVND in the germline V gene (reference sequence). Trimming left V 3 bases short and J 3 bases short, with 8 bases between. CDR3 sequence reads: CASSIRDEETQYF. CDR3 in DNA: TGTGCCAGTAGTATCAGGGACGAAGAGACCCAGTACTTC. Drawing the rest from reference TRBV19 and TRBJ2-5, the complete variable domain is DGGITQSPKYLFRKEGQNVTLSCEQNLNHDAMYWYRQDPGQGLRLIYYSQIVNDFQKGDIAEGYSVSREKKESFPLTVTSAQKNPTAFYLCASSIRDEETQYFGPGTRLLVL.

Of note for this clonotype: Found in a library prepared for alpha chains, this beta chain is an off-target read, and its abundance has little meaning. The CDR3 DNA reads TGTGCCAGCAGCTCCGGGAGCTCCTACGAGCAGTACTTC. Amino acids: CASSSGSSYEQYF. This sequence joins TRBV7-9 and TRBJ2-7, with D possibly being TRBD2 (6 bases). The germline CDR1 and CDR2 sequences are SEHNR and FQNEAQ (reference sequence). The germline V and J ends were trimmed by 4 bases and 0 bases, with 7 bases remaining between them. This CDR3 is built from 13 residues.

This clonotype has just a few counts. With the library built for alpha chains, this beta chain is off target and its frequency is not meaningful. The V call is TRBV5-1, the J call TRBJ2-2; no definite D call. Trimming shortened V by 1 base and J by 3 bases, and 4 bases separated the two germline ends. CDR3 length: 13 amino acids. The germline gives CDR1 SGHRS, CDR2 YFSETQ. The CDR3 region is CASSLRDTGELFF. For the CDR3, the DNA is TGCGCCAGCAGCTTGAGGGACACCGGGGAGCTGTTTTTT.

As regards this clonotype: Little can be read into the size of this beta chain, an off-target read in a library designed for alpha chains. The genes are TRBV6-2 or TRBV6-3 and TRBJ2-1; no clear D gene. In germline, CDR1 is MNHEY, CDR2 SVGEGT. This CDR3 region has 11 residues. Trimming cost V 8 bases and J 3 bases, with 5 bases left between them. CDR3 nucleotides: TGTGCCAGCTTAAACTACAATGAGCAGTTCTTC. This translates into CASLNYNEQFF.

This clonotype was seen a few times. This beta chain turned up in a library designed for alpha chains; as an off-target read, its abundance says little. The V call is TRBV20-1, the J call TRBJ1-1; D may be TRBD1 (5 bases). The CDR3 length is 15 residues. Germline V gene lookup returns CDR1 DFQATT and CDR2 SNEGSKA (reference sequence). V gave up 3 bases and J gave up 3 bases, with 17 bases separating them. CDR3 loop: CSARPWGAPYTEAFF. The CDR3 DNA reads as TGCAGTGCTAGGCCCTGGGGCGCACCTTACACTGAAGCTTTCTTT.

Comments on this clonotype: A library prepared for alpha chains yielded this beta chain as an off-target read; its size is of little meaning. This chain uses TRBV29-1 with TRBJ2-3; the match to TRBD1 covers 7 bases. The trim removed 3 bases at V and 3 bases at J, leaving 6 bases unmatched. Germline CDR1 and CDR2: SQVTM and ANQGSEA. The CDR3 consists of 14 residues. The CDR3 DNA sequence: TGCAGCGTTGAGGGGGCCAGGGGGACAGATACGCAGTATTTT. It encodes CSVEGARGTDTQYF.

Comment on this clonotype: Within a library made for alpha chains, this beta chain is off target, and its count is uninformative. The V gene is TRBV7-9, the J gene TRBJ2-3, with D perhaps matching TRBD1 (6 bases). Trimming pared 10 bases from V and 5 bases from J, leaving 10 bases between. The CDR3 sequence is 11 residues long. Germline assignment: CDR1 SEHNR and CDR2 FQNEAQ (reference sequence). For the CDR3, the DNA is TGTGCCATGGCCAGGGGAGATACGCAGTATTTT. This translates into CAMARGDTQYF.

This clonotype was seen a handful of times. A library made for alpha chains picked up this beta chain off target, so its size means little. The rearrangement joins TRBV7-9 to TRBJ2-7; the match to TRBD2 covers 11 bases. J was trimmed by 6 bases and V by 2 bases; bases with no gene match: 6. Germline V gives CDR1 SEHNR, CDR2 FQNEAQ (reference sequence). The CDR3 is 15 residues long. CDR3 in DNA: TGTGCCAGCAGCTTAACCGTAGCGGGAGGGCCCGAGCAGTACTTC. Its translation: CASSLTVAGGPEQYF.

As regards this clonotype: This beta chain is a stray read from a library made for alpha chains; its abundance is not meaningful. The chain joins TRBV9 to TRBJ1-1, with D unclear. Per germline, CDR1 SGDLS and CDR2 YYNGEE. This CDR3 region has 13 residues. Trimming stripped 0 bases from V and 0 bases from J, with 3 bases between. In DNA form, the CDR3 reads TGTGCCAGCAGCGTAGATGTGAACACTGAAGCTTTCTTT. Amino acid sequence: CASSVDVNTEAFF.

As for this clonotype: The library was prepared for alpha chains; this beta chain is a stray read, so its frequency means little. The J gene is TRBJ2-2, the V gene TRBV27; 8 bases fit TRBD2. Germline-derived CDR1 and CDR2 are MNHEY and SMNVEV (reference sequence). The V and J ends lost 4 bases and 7 bases, in that order; junction bases with no gene match: 8. This CDR3 contains 15 residues. The CDR3 reads CASSSLAGQFGELFF. The CDR3 nucleotides are TGTGCCAGCAGTTCCTTAGCGGGGCAATTCGGGGAGCTGTTTTTT.

Notes on this clonotype: This beta chain is an off-target read within a library intended for alpha chains, so its frequency means little. The genes are TRBV7-9 and TRBJ2-3; D perhaps matches TRBD2 (7 bases). The CDR3 runs to 15 residues. CDR1 is SEHNR and CDR2 is FQNEAQ in the germline V gene (reference sequence). V was cut by 4 bases and J by 2 bases, with 13 bases left in between. CDR3 residues: CASSSAGAPTDTQYF. In DNA form, the CDR3 reads TGTGCCAGCAGCTCCGCGGGGGCTCCCACAGATACGCAGTATTTT. The whole variable domain, remainder taken from reference TRBV7-9 and TRBJ2-3, is DTGVSQNPRHKITKRGQNVTFRCDPISEHNRLYWYRQTLGQGPEFLTYFQNEAQLEKSRLLSDRFSAERPKGSFSTLEIQRTEQGDSAMYLCASSSAGAPTDTQYFGPGTRLTVL.

To note about this clonotype: This beta chain came through as a stray read in a library set up for alpha chains, and its size says little. This chain uses TRBV7-8 with TRBJ2-1; tentatively, D is TRBD2 (5 bases). V was trimmed by 4 bases and J by 2 bases, leaving 12 bases between them. The CDR3 is 15 residues long. Germline CDR1 reads SGHVS; CDR2 reads FQNEAQ. DNA of the CDR3: TGTGCCAGCAGCTACTCCCTCGGGACCTACAATGAGCAGTTCTTC. Residues: CASSYSLGTYNEQFF.

Comments on this clonotype: The library was designed around alpha chains, so this beta chain is a stray read whose abundance carries little weight. The chain is built from TRBV27 and TRBJ1-5; weak D call: TRBD1 (5 bases). The CDR3 has 12 residues. V shed 9 bases and J shed 4 bases, with 10 bases lying between them. Per the germline V gene, CDR1 is MNHEY and CDR2 is SMNVEV (reference sequence). The CDR3 DNA sequence: TGTGCCAGTGGACATACTAATCAGCCCCAGCATTTT. Translation gives CASGHTNQPQHF.

Details on this clonotype: As an off-target read in a library built for alpha chains, this beta chain has a frequency of little significance. The V call is TRBV19, the J call TRBJ2-7, with D maybe TRBD1 (6 bases). The CDR3 has 13 amino acids. V lost 5 bases and J lost 3, with 11 bases in between. Germline V gene data show CDR1 as LNHDA and CDR2 as SQIVND (reference sequence). The CDR3 DNA reads as TGTGCCAGTAGTCGACAGGTGGACTACGAGCAGTACTTC. Translating gives CASSRQVDYEQYF.

This clonotype was detected a few times. This beta chain is an unintended read in a library built for alpha chains; its size means little. This chain joins TRBV19 and TRBJ2-7; no definite D call. Per germline, CDR1 LNHDA and CDR2 SQIVND (reference sequence). The CDR3 is made up of 14 amino acids. Trimming removed 3 bases from V and 2 bases from J, with 11 bases in between. The CDR3 here is CASSIEPQAYEQYF. CDR3 DNA sequence: TGTGCCAGTAGTATCGAACCCCAGGCCTACGAGCAGTACTTC.

Concerning this clonotype: This beta chain turned up in a library designed for alpha chains; as an off-target read, its abundance says little. The V gene is TRBV12-3 or TRBV12-4, the J gene TRBJ1-1, with a weak D call TRBD1 (5 bases). This CDR3 region has 15 residues. V was shortened by 3 bases and J by 1 base, with 12 bases between the two germline ends. The CDR3 DNA sequence: TGTGCCAGCAGTTTTTCTGGGGGTCCGAACACTGAAGCTTTCTTT. Protein sequence: CASSFSGGPNTEAFF.

In regard to this clonotype: This beta chain came through as a stray read in a library set up for alpha chains, and its size says little. The CDR3 loop is CASSYSGGYEQYF. The CDR3 DNA sequence: TGTGCCAGCAGTTACTCGGGGGGCTACGAGCAGTACTTC. V and J are TRBV27 and TRBJ2-7, with 7 bases aligning to TRBD2. CDR3 length equals 13 residues. V lost 4 bases, J lost 3 bases, and 3 bases stayed unmatched. Germline CDR1 and CDR2: MNHEY and SMNVEV (reference sequence).

Notes on this clonotype: This beta chain turned up in a library designed for alpha chains; as an off-target read, its abundance says little. This sequence joins TRBV6-2 or TRBV6-3 and TRBJ2-3; 9 bases agree with TRBD2. The CDR3 is 14 amino acids. Germline CDR1 is MNHEY and CDR2 is SVGEGT. Trimming cost V 6 bases and J 4 bases; bases outside gene matches: 5. Here the CDR3 DNA reads TGTGCCAGCAGACTTCTAGCGGGACCAGATACGCAGTATTTT. It yields the protein CASRLLAGPDTQYF.

In its sample, this clonotype was seen once. The library was designed around alpha chains, so this beta chain is a stray read whose abundance carries little weight. The CDR3 DNA reads as TGTGCCATCAGAGGGGGGACTGAGAACTCCTACGAGCAGTACTTC. Translated: CAIRGGTENSYEQYF. The gene calls are TRBV10-3 and TRBJ2-7; D assignment may be TRBD1 or TRBD2 (6 bases each). V lost 6 bases and J lost 0, with 15 bases in between. The CDR3 runs to 15 residues. CDR1 ENHRY and CDR2 SYGVKD come from the germline V gene.

Note on this clonotype: This beta chain is an off-target read within a library intended for alpha chains, so its frequency means little. The V and J genes are TRBV29-1 and TRBJ2-6; D not resolved. Germline CDR1 is SQVTM and CDR2 is ANQGSEA. The CDR3 has 13 residues. The DNA for the CDR3 is TGCAGTGCTAGTTGGGCTGGGGCCAACGTCCTGACTTTC. Encoded protein: CSASWAGANVLTF.

About this clonotype itself: In a library made to pick up alpha chains, this beta chain is a stray read with a size that means little. The chain joins TRBV5-4 to TRBJ2-7; D ambiguous. CDR1 is SGHNT and CDR2 is YYREEE in the germline V gene (reference sequence). The CDR3 consists of 13 residues. V lost 4 bases and J lost 7, with 15 bases in between. The CDR3 spells CASSPTVSGEQYF. CDR3 coding DNA: TGTGCCAGCAGCCCGACTGTTTCAGGAGAGCAGTACTTC.

This clonotype was detected only once. For a library built for alpha chains, this beta chain is a stray read; little rests on its size. The chain combines TRBV6-5 with TRBJ1-1, with a tentative D call TRBD1 (6 bases). Per germline, CDR1 MNHEY and CDR2 SVGAGI. The CDR3 sequence is 16 residues long. Trimming pared 5 bases from V and 0 bases from J, leaving 16 bases between. The CDR3: CASSPQGGGMNTEAFF. DNA for the CDR3: TGTGCCAGCAGTCCCCAAGGGGGGGGAATGAACACTGAAGCTTTCTTT.

For this clonotype: Since it is a stray read in a library aimed at alpha chains, this beta chain has a size that is not meaningful. V is TRBV7-9 and J is TRBJ2-7; D may match TRBD1 or TRBD2 (6 bases each). The CDR3 totals 12 residues. Germline V gives CDR1 SEHNR, CDR2 FQNEAQ (reference sequence). V shed 5 bases and J shed 5 bases, with 10 bases lying between them. The CDR3 region is CASSQRGDEQYF. CDR3 sequence (DNA): TGTGCCAGCAGCCAAAGGGGGGACGAGCAGTACTTC.